These 28 T cell receptor beta chains were all obtained from the same sample, sequenced in a study of blood T cell repertoires in COVID-19. Sequencing was performed with immunoSEQ multiplex PCR; in TCRdb, only in-frame clones are kept and a portion is missing. This table has roughly 79,000 clones, approximately 88% appearing once. Sequenced sample: peripheral blood. All receptors come from a woman aged 45-65 years with acute or convalescent COVID-19.

The genes are TRBV6-2 or TRBV6-3 and TRBJ1-1; TRBD1 matches 9 bases. The CDR3 is made up of 16 amino acids. Germline V lookup: CDR1 MNHEY, CDR2 SVGEGT. The trim removed 0 bases at V and 2 bases at J, leaving 4 bases unmatched. Here the CDR3 DNA reads TGTGCCAGCAGTTACTCCACAGGGGGCTTAAACACTGAAGCTTTCTTT. It codes for CASSYSTGGLNTEAFF.

The rearrangement links TRBV7-9 to TRBJ2-7; 11 nucleotides align to TRBD2. V dropped 4 bases and J dropped 5; count of bases not matched to a gene: 10. CDR3 length: 16 amino acids. The germline CDR1 and CDR2 sequences are SEHNR and FQNEAQ (reference sequence). CDR3 residues: CASSSPSGLAVHEQYF. Written as DNA, the CDR3 is TGTGCCAGCAGCTCCCCTTCGGGACTAGCGGTCCACGAGCAGTACTTC.

This clone was counted a single time. The chain employs TRBV12-3 or TRBV12-4 and TRBJ1-1; D perhaps matches TRBD1 (5 bases). Trimming removed 3 bases at V and 2 bases at J, with 7 bases between. The length of the CDR3 is 13 residues. For the CDR3, the DNA is TGTGCCAGCAGTTTCAGGGAAAACACTGAAGCTTTCTTT. Amino acid sequence: CASSFRENTEAFF.

V gene TRBV28 combines with J gene TRBJ2-3; TRBD2 matches 7 bases. The ends lost 0 bases at V and 2 bases at J; junction bases unmatched: 2. This CDR3 spans 15 amino acids. CDR1 and CDR2 (germline): MDHEN, SYDVKM. As DNA, the CDR3 is TGTGCCAGCAGTTTATGGGGAGGGGTCACAGATACGCAGTATTTT. It codes for CASSLWGGVTDTQYF.

This chain uses TRBV5-1 with TRBJ1-1, with TRBD1 as a possible D gene (5 bases). This CDR3 comprises 13 residues. Germline V gene data show CDR1 as SGHRS and CDR2 as YFSETQ. V was clipped by 0 bases and J by 7 bases, with 10 bases between them. CDR3 nucleotide sequence: TGCGCCAGCAGCTTGGGGCAGGGCTATGAAGCTTTCTTT. The encoded protein is CASSLGQGYEAFF.

This chain joins TRBV9 and TRBJ2-1, with a possible D match to TRBD2 (6 bases). The V end was cut by 3 bases, the J end by 4 bases, with 11 bases between. The CDR3 sequence is 14 residues long. Germline-derived CDR1 and CDR2 are SGDLS and YYNGEE. The CDR3 DNA is TGTGCCAGCAGCGCCGGGAGCCGTTACAATGAGCAGTTCTTC. Translating gives CASSAGSRYNEQFF.

This chain joins TRBV5-6 and TRBJ2-3; 9 bases agree with TRBD2. Germline V gene data show CDR1 as SGHDT and CDR2 as YYEEEE. The CDR3 sequence is 16 residues long. Trimming cost V 1 base and J 6 bases; bases outside gene matches: 9. DNA for the CDR3: TGTGCCAGCAGCTTGCGGCTAGCGGGATGGATTGATACGCAGTATTTT. Its protein is CASSLRLAGWIDTQYF.

This sequence joins TRBV6-5 and TRBJ2-4, with a tentative D call TRBD1 (7 bases). V lost 4 bases and J lost 1, with 14 bases in between. Germline-derived CDR1 and CDR2 are MNHEY and SVGAGI. The CDR3 covers 16 residues. DNA for the CDR3: TGTGCCAGCAGTTCCTGGACAGGAGGGGCCAAAAACATTCAGTACTTC. Translating it yields CASSSWTGGAKNIQYF.

This rearrangement joins TRBV6-5 to TRBJ2-5; no clear D gene. The germline gives CDR1 MNHEY, CDR2 SVGAGI. CDR3 length equals 14 residues. V lost 2 bases to trimming and J lost 2 bases, with 9 bases between them. This chain's CDR3 is CASSYVALQETQYF. In DNA form, the CDR3 reads TGTGCCAGCAGTTACGTGGCTTTGCAAGAGACCCAGTACTTC.

V is TRBV3-1 (or the pseudogene TRBV3-2) and J is TRBJ2-1, with TRBD2 as a possible D gene (6 bases). V lost 6 bases to trimming and J lost 6 bases, with 15 bases between them. CDR3 size: 14 residues. Germline loops: CDR1 LGHDT, CDR2 YNNKEL (reference sequence). For the CDR3, the DNA is TGTGCCAGCAGAGACCGGGACTCCCGCAATGAGCAGTTCTTC. Residues: CASRDRDSRNEQFF.

This clone came up a few times. The chain uses TRBV3-1 (or the pseudogene TRBV3-2) and TRBJ1-6; the match to TRBD1 covers 7 bases. This CDR3 has 16 amino acids. The germline gives CDR1 LGHDT, CDR2 YNNKEL (reference sequence). V shed 0 bases and J 9 bases; nucleotides not matched to a gene: 8. The CDR3, as DNA: TGTGCCAGCAGCCAAGAAGGAACAGGGGTTGGTTCACCCCTCCACTTT. Translation gives CASSQEGTGVGSPLHF.

The chain couples TRBV28 to TRBJ1-1, with D uncertain. Germline V gene data show CDR1 as MDHEN and CDR2 as SYDVKM. V lost 7 bases and J 1 base, leaving 4 bases between the germline ends. The CDR3 totals 11 residues. CDR3 sequence reads: CASTSNTEAFF. CDR3 bases: TGTGCCAGCACCTCGAACACTGAAGCTTTCTTT.

The chain joins TRBV7-2 to TRBJ2-1; the D gene is possibly TRBD2 (6 bases). With 5 bases removed from V and 10 bases from J, the gap between germline ends came to 15 bases. The germline V gene encodes CDR1 SGHTA and CDR2 FQGNSA. This CDR3 comprises 13 residues. The CDR3 sequence: CASSEGLAGEQFF. CDR3 nucleotides: TGTGCCAGCAGCGAGGGACTGGCCGGCGAGCAGTTCTTC.

In its sample, this clone was seen once. The junction departs from the called germline gene at one end, perhaps through a read error. This sequence joins TRBV11-2 and TRBJ1-2; TRBD1 agrees at 7 bases. The CDR3 sequence is 14 residues long. The germline V gene has CDR1 SGHAT and CDR2 FQNNGV. CDR3 residues: CASSLETGNYGYTF. The CDR3 DNA sequence: TGTGCCAGCAGCCTAGAGACAGGGAACTATGGCTACACCTTC.

V gene TRBV3-1 (or the pseudogene TRBV3-2) combines with J gene TRBJ2-5; maybe TRBD1 (6 bases). This CDR3 is built from 14 residues. Germline values: CDR1 LGHDT, CDR2 YNNKEL (reference sequence). V lost 4 bases, J lost 9 bases, and 18 bases lay in between. CDR3 region: CASSPPRSSGAQYF. The DNA of the CDR3 is TGTGCCAGCAGCCCACCCCGGAGCTCAGGGGCCCAGTACTTC.

The chain joins TRBV30 to TRBJ2-7, with no clear D. Germline CDR1 GTSNPN, CDR2 SVGIG (reference sequence). The CDR3 consists of 13 residues. V was clipped by 1 base and J by 4 bases, with 11 bases between them. CDR3 sequence (DNA): TGTGCCTGGAGTGCACTAAACCCTTACGAGCAGTACTTC. Amino acid sequence: CAWSALNPYEQYF.

This clone has just one count. This chain joins TRBV5-1 and TRBJ1-1; D is unresolved. V was clipped by 2 bases and J by 5 bases, with 10 bases between them. CDR3 length equals 13 residues. Germline V CDR1 and CDR2: SGHRS, YFSETQ. In nucleotides, the CDR3 is TGCGCCAGCAGCTTTTTAAGAGGGACTGAAGCTTTCTTT. It specifies CASSFLRGTEAFF.

This clone was seen more than once but under ten times. CDR3 sequence: CASSLSFWDRASTNEKLFF. The CDR3, as DNA: TGTGCCAGCAGCTTATCATTTTGGGACAGGGCCAGTACTAATGAAAAACTGTTTTTT. The chain carries TRBV7-9 and TRBJ1-4; 9 bases map to TRBD1. The V gene end was trimmed by 2 bases and the J gene end by 2 bases; junction bases not matched to a gene: 12. Germline CDR1 reads SEHNR; CDR2 reads FQNEAQ (reference sequence). The CDR3 consists of 19 residues. Supplemented by reference TRBV7-9 and TRBJ1-4, the full variable domain reads DTGVSQNPRHKITKRGQNVTFRCDPISEHNRLYWYRQTLGQGPEFLTYFQNEAQLEKSRLLSDRFSAERPKGSFSTLEIQRTEQGDSAMYLCASSLSFWDRASTNEKLFFGSGTQLSVL.

This clone occurred a few times. The V gene is TRBV30, the J gene TRBJ1-2, with 11 nucleotides matching TRBD1. The germline V gene has CDR1 GTSNPN and CDR2 SVGIG (reference sequence). V gave up 3 bases and J gave up 8 bases; unmatched junction bases: 5. The CDR3 totals 13 residues. The CDR3 sequence is CAWRGTGGDGYTF. CDR3 DNA sequence: TGTGCCTGGAGAGGGACAGGGGGTGACGGCTACACCTTC.

J is TRBJ2-7 and V is TRBV21-1; the table's D gene call, TRBD1, was not cross checked with the DNA. TRBV21-1 is noted as a pseudogene. CDR3 length equals 20 residues. CDR3 amino acids: CASSFRLAGAGPHSSYEQYF. The CDR3 nucleotides read TGTGCCAGCAGCTTCCGCCTCGCAGGGGCAGGGCCACACAGCTCCTACGAGCAGTACTTC.

A word on this clone: It may be a read error: a sequence one base away is much more abundant. The sample holds other DNA sequences that translate to the same CDR3. V gene TRBV7-9 combines with J gene TRBJ1-6; possibly TRBD1 for D (6 bases). Germline CDR1 and CDR2: SEHNR and FQNEAQ (reference sequence). This CDR3 comprises 14 residues. The V gene lost 1 base and the J gene lost 9 bases, with 10 bases spanning the gap. CDR3 protein: CASSLDQGSSPLHF. The CDR3 DNA reads TGTGCCAGCAGCTTAGATCAGGGGTCTTCACCCCTCCACTTT. Combining the CDR3 with reference TRBV7-9 and TRBJ1-6 gives the whole variable domain DTGVSQNPRHKITKRGQNVTFRCDPISEHNRLYWYRQTLGQGPEFLTYFQNEAQLEKSRLLSDRFSAERPKGSFSTLEIQRTEQGDSAMYLCASSLDQGSSPLHFGNGTRLTVT.

The chain is built from TRBV2 and TRBJ1-1; 8 bases align to TRBD1. Trimming removed 6 bases from V and 4 bases from J; junction bases left unmatched: 16. Germline V lookup: CDR1 SNHLY, CDR2 FYNNEI. The CDR3 contains 17 residues. For the CDR3, the DNA is TGTGCCAGCAGGCCAGGGTGGCAGGGGGCGGGTGGCACTGAAGCTTTCTTT. As protein: CASRPGWQGAGGTEAFF. The full variable domain, completed using reference TRBV2 and TRBJ1-1, is EPEVTQTPSHQVTQMGQEVILRCVPISNHLYFYWYRQILGQKVEFLVSFYNNEISEKSEIFDDQFSVERPDGSNFTLKIRSTKLEDSAMYFCASRPGWQGAGGTEAFFGQGTRLTVV.

The rearrangement joins TRBV9 to TRBJ1-6; 12 nucleotides line up with TRBD1. Germline CDR1 is SGDLS and CDR2 is YYNGEE. Trimming cost V 4 bases and J 10 bases; bases outside gene matches: 6. The CDR3 has 15 residues. CDR3 residues: CASSIGTGGSSPLHF. The CDR3 DNA follows: TGTGCCAGCAGCATAGGGACAGGGGGCTCGTCACCCCTCCACTTT.

The J gene is TRBJ2-7, the V gene TRBV19; the D gene is possibly TRBD1 (5 bases). The length of the CDR3 is 13 residues. In germline, CDR1 is LNHDA, CDR2 SQIVND (reference sequence). The V end was cut by 6 bases, the J end by 3 bases, with 12 bases between. The CDR3 protein is CASRQGPDYEQYF. CDR3 in DNA: TGTGCCAGTAGGCAGGGCCCCGACTACGAGCAGTACTTC.

V is TRBV4-1 and J is TRBJ2-5; TRBD1 is a possible D gene (6 bases). Trimming left V 3 bases short and J 2 bases short, with 16 bases between. Germline V gene lookup returns CDR1 MGHRA and CDR2 YSYEKL. CDR3 size: 16 residues. The CDR3 nucleotides read TGCGCCAGCAGCCACAACCCCGGGACACGGCAAGAGACCCAGTACTTC. Amino acid sequence: CASSHNPGTRQETQYF.

The chain links TRBV7-2 to TRBJ2-3; 10 positions match TRBD2. CDR1 is SGHTA, CDR2 FQGNSA, per germline. Trimming cost V 0 bases and J 6 bases; bases outside gene matches: 6. This CDR3 contains 16 residues. CDR3 sequence reads: CASSLAASGGVDTQYF. The CDR3 bases are TGTGCCAGCAGCTTAGCGGCTAGCGGGGGAGTCGATACGCAGTATTTT.

The V and J genes are TRBV2 and TRBJ2-7; D uncertain. The CDR3 consists of 10 residues. Per the germline V gene, CDR1 is SNHLY and CDR2 is FYNNEI. V gave up 8 bases and J gave up 6 bases, with 8 bases separating them. CDR3 nucleotide sequence: TGTGCCAGCCTCACTCCCGAGCAGTACTTC. Translated, it gives CASLTPEQYF. The variable domain in full, with the rest retrieved from reference TRBV2 and TRBJ2-7, is EPEVTQTPSHQVTQMGQEVILRCVPISNHLYFYWYRQILGQKVEFLVSFYNNEISEKSEIFDDQFSVERPDGSNFTLKIRSTKLEDSAMYFCASLTPEQYFGPGTRLTVT.

This sequence joins TRBV3-1 (or the pseudogene TRBV3-2) and TRBJ1-1, with 7 bases that match TRBD1. Germline CDR1 and CDR2: LGHDT and YNNKEL (reference sequence). J was trimmed by 3 bases and V by 6 bases; bases with no gene match: 4. The CDR3 length is 13 residues. The CDR3 loop is CASRYTGDTEAFF. The DNA for the CDR3 is TGTGCCAGCAGATATACAGGGGACACTGAAGCTTTCTTT.